This T cell receptor (beta chain) was recovered during a study of T cells expressing NK-cell markers. Across the study: HCMV seropositivity marked most of the eight sequenced donors; one was seronegative.

Points on this clonotype: Its cognate antigen is unknown.

No DNA is given; TCRdb re-called the 5' RACE reads and lists each CDR3 protein once. The sample totals about 260,000 distinct CDR3 sequences. Germline V gene data show CDR1 as SQVTM and CDR2 as ANQGSEA. This CDR3 contains 12 residues. Study-wide results and limits: In a handful of donors, dominant clonotypes made up about 25-65% of CD3+CD56-NKG2C+ cells.

The V and J genes are TRBV29-1 and TRBJ1-1; no DNA is available, so the TRBD1 call from TCRdb remains unchecked. The sequence was obtained from a woman between 18 and 70 years old in good health. The sample consisted of blood T cells: a sorted CD56 or NKG2C T cell subset, CD4+ or CD8+ T cells, or bulk PBMC T cells (not recorded which). The CDR3: CSVTQGNTEAFF.